Listed below are T cell receptor beta chains from one sample, sequenced in a study of cytomegalovirus exposure and HLA in healthy donors. Using immunoSEQ multiplex PCR, the repertoire was profiled, and TCRdb retains in-frame clones only, with some absent. Across some 34,000 clones, the top ten clones capture 3% to 4% of the sample. Sequencing was carried out using PBMCs. Every receptor here comes from a man in his forties in good health and CMV-seronegative. CDR3s include the opening cysteine and the closing phenylalanine or tryptophan. D genes are given only for firm matches.

TRBJ2-1 | TRBV20-1 | TRBD2 | CSARTSNEQFF | TGCAGTGCGAGGACTAGCAATGAGCAGTTCTTC
TRBJ1-1 | TRBV9 | NA | CASTLIGGAGVNTEAFF | TGTGCCAGCACCTTAATAGGGGGGGCCGGGGTGAACACTGAAGCTTTCTTT
TRBJ2-7 | TRBV25-1 | NA | CASSGLSSYEQYF | TGTGCCAGCAGTGGACTTAGCTCCTACGAGCAGTACTTC
TRBJ1-4 | TRBV6-6 | TRBD1 | CASSYGTGAGKLFF | TGTGCCAGCAGTTACGGGACAGGGGCAGGGAAACTGTTTTTT
TRBJ2-2 | TRBV7-9 | NA | CASRFQGNPGELFF | TGTGCCAGCAGATTTCAGGGAAACCCCGGGGAGCTGTTTTTT
TRBJ1-1 | TRBV7-9 | TRBD1 | CASSTRTGATEAFF | TGTGCCAGCAGCACGCGGACAGGGGCGACTGAAGCTTTCTTT
TRBJ2-7 | TRBV6-6 | TRBD2 | CASSYGLAGVYEQYF | TGTGCCAGCAGTTATGGCCTAGCGGGAGTCTACGAGCAGTACTTC
TRBJ1-5 | TRBV5-1 | NA | CASSFAENQPQHF | TGCGCCAGCAGCTTTGCAGAAAATCAGCCCCAGCATTTT
TRBJ1-1 | TRBV7-9 | TRBD1 | CASSEGQGAWTEAFF | TGTGCCAGCAGCGAGGGACAGGGGGCCTGGACTGAAGCTTTCTTT
TRBJ2-2 | TRBV7-3 | NA | CASSSFSPAGELFF | TGTGCCAGCAGCTCCTTTAGCCCCGCCGGGGAGCTGTTTTTT
TRBJ2-3 | TRBV30 | TRBD2 | CAWSVLAGGGVDTQYF | TGTGCCTGGAGTGTATTGGCGGGAGGAGGTGTGGATACGCAGTATTTT
TRBJ1-2 | TRBV4-3 | TRBD1 | CASSQDVGQGYKSGYTF | TGCGCCAGCAGCCAAGATGTCGGACAGGGCTATAAGAGTGGCTACACCTTC
TRBJ2-7 | TRBV7-9 | NA | CASSADRSGYEQYF | TGTGCCAGCAGCGCCGACAGGTCAGGTTACGAGCAGTACTTC
TRBJ1-4 | TRBV7-7 | TRBD1 | CASSQGQGNEKLFF | TGTGCTAGCAGCCAAGGACAGGGGAATGAAAAACTGTTTTTT
TRBJ2-6 | TRBV6-5 | TRBD1 | CASNGKGAGANVLTF | TGTGCCAGCAATGGGAAGGGGGCCGGGGCCAACGTCCTGACTTTC
TRBJ2-1 | TRBV5-1 | NA | CASSLSPHEQFF | TGCGCCAGCAGCTTGAGCCCTCATGAGCAGTTCTTC
TRBJ2-2 | TRBV5-1 | TRBD2 | CASSQGLVNTGELFF | TGCGCCAGCAGCCAGGGACTAGTAAACACCGGGGAGCTGTTTTTT
TRBJ1-1 | TRBV19 | TRBD1 | CASKGQSGSTEAFF | TGTGCCTCGAAGGGACAGTCCGGTTCCACTGAAGCTTTCTTT
TRBJ1-5 | TRBV28 | TRBD1 | CASSPMGQGINQPQHF | TGTGCCAGCAGTCCGATGGGACAGGGGATCAATCAGCCCCAGCATTTT
TRBJ2-7 | TRBV11-2 | NA | CASSLAQGPYEQYF | TGTGCCAGCAGCTTAGCCCAGGGCCCCTACGAGCAGTACTTC
TRBJ1-5 | TRBV19 | TRBD1 | CASSSAGGINQPQHF | TGTGCCAGTAGTTCGGCAGGGGGCATCAATCAGCCCCAGCATTTT
TRBJ1-1 | TRBV28 | NA | CASSPPGGGTEAFF | TGTGCCAGCAGTCCCCCCGGGGGTGGCACTGAAGCTTTCTTT
TRBJ1-5 | TRBV6-7 | NA | CASSYLERVGNSNQPQHF | TGTGCCAGCAGTTATCTAGAGAGGGTCGGGAATAGCAATCAGCCCCAGCATTTT
TRBJ1-1 | TRBV11-3 | NA | CASSFAGAKAFF | TGTGCCAGCAGCTTTGCGGGGGCGAAAGCTTTCTTT
TRBJ2-1 | TRBV10-3 | TRBD2 | CAISALAGGDNEQFF | TGTGCCATCAGTGCGCTAGCGGGAGGTGACAATGAGCAGTTCTTC
TRBJ2-7 | TRBV13 | TRBD1 | CASSLDRGYEQYF | TGTGCCAGCAGCTTAGACAGGGGGTACGAGCAGTACTTC
TRBJ2-7 | TRBV18 | NA | CASSLDRDNSYEQYF | TGTGCCAGCTCACTGGACCGGGACAACTCCTACGAGCAGTACTTC
TRBJ2-7 | TRBV6-5 | TRBD2 | CASSYMLAGANEQYF | TGTGCCAGCAGTTACATGCTAGCGGGAGCTAACGAGCAGTACTTC
TRBJ2-2 | TRBV29-1 | NA | CSVADSFPVGELFF | TGCAGCGTTGCGGACTCCTTCCCGGTCGGGGAGCTGTTTTTT
TRBJ2-3 | TRBV12-5 | NA | CASGPARGYTDTQYF | TGTGCTAGTGGCCCGGCCCGGGGGTACACAGATACGCAGTATTTT
TRBJ2-7 | TRBV29-1 | TRBD1 | CSVDLRGQGASYEQYF | TGCAGCGTTGACCTACGTGGACAGGGGGCTTCTTACGAGCAGTACTTC
TRBJ1-5 | TRBV28 | TRBD1 | CASSFRVAWGQGWGMSNQPQHF | TGTGCCAGCAGTTTCAGGGTCGCGTGGGGACAGGGATGGGGAATGAGCAATCAGCCCCAGCATTTT
TRBJ1-1 | TRBV6-5 | NA | CASRIQATGGEAFF | TGTGCCAGCAGGATACAGGCAACGGGGGGGGAAGCTTTCTTT
TRBJ1-1 | TRBV2 | NA | CASRPDSANTEAFF | TGTGCCAGCAGACCCGACAGCGCGAACACTGAAGCTTTCTTT
TRBJ1-2 | TRBV4-3 | NA | CASSQDQVPEKTYGYTF | TGCGCCAGCAGCCAAGATCAGGTGCCAGAAAAGACCTATGGCTACACCTTC
TRBJ2-1 | TRBV6-1 | NA | CASSEMLAYYNEQFF | TGTGCCAGCAGTGAAATGCTAGCGTACTACAATGAGCAGTTCTTC
TRBJ1-1 | TRBV30 | NA | CAWSAQPGPPNTEAFF | TGTGCCTGGAGTGCTCAGCCTGGGCCCCCGAACACTGAAGCTTTCTTT
TRBJ2-5 | TRBV5-1 | TRBD1 | CASSFGTVSETQYF | TGCGCCAGCAGCTTCGGGACAGTATCAGAGACCCAGTACTTC
TRBJ2-5 | TRBV11-3 | TRBD2 | CASSSFSGSRQTQYF | TGTGCCAGCAGCTCTTTCAGCGGGAGTCGACAGACCCAGTACTTC
TRBJ1-4 | TRBV7-2 | NA | CASSLRQEDEKLFF | TGTGCCAGCAGCTTACGGCAGGAGGACGAAAAACTGTTTTTT
TRBJ1-2 | TRBV29-1 | TRBD1 | CSVYRQGTNYGYTF | TGCAGCGTTTACCGACAGGGGACTAACTATGGCTACACCTTC
TRBJ2-5 | TRBV18 | TRBD2 | CASSIAGGPIETQYF | TGTGCCAGCTCAATAGCGGGAGGGCCGATTGAGACCCAGTACTTC
TRBJ2-7 | TRBV4-2 | TRBD2 | CASTPGAGGPYEQYF | TGTGCCAGCACCCCTGGAGCGGGAGGCCCCTACGAGCAGTACTTC
TRBJ1-1 | TRBV18 | NA | CASSLTEGLANTEAFF | TGTGCCAGCTCACTCACGGAGGGTTTAGCGAACACTGAAGCTTTCTTT